Below, 14 T cell receptor beta chains from the same sample are listed, as sequenced in a study of blood T cell repertoires in COVID-19. Assay: immunoSEQ multiplex PCR; the TCRdb copy retains only in-frame clones and omits some. The sample holds 150,000 or so clones, 76% seen once. Sequenced input: peripheral blood. The receptors were sampled from a woman older than 75 with active or convalescent COVID-19.

This chain joins TRBV7-9 and TRBJ1-5; D is possibly TRBD1 (6 bases). V lost 5 bases, J lost 2 bases, and 13 bases lay in between. CDR1 and CDR2 from the germline V gene are SEHNR and FQNEAQ (reference sequence). The length of the CDR3 is 15 residues. The DNA for the CDR3 is TGTGCCAGCAGCGGAGGACAGTCGGGCAATCAGCCCCAGCATTTT. Encoded protein: CASSGGQSGNQPQHF.

The J gene is TRBJ1-1, the V gene TRBV5-6, with 7 bases aligning to TRBD1. Germline V gene lookup returns CDR1 SGHDT and CDR2 YYEEEE. V was pared by 4 bases and J by 1 base, with 1 base of the junction left unmatched. The CDR3 is 13 amino acids. The CDR3 is CASSRDRNTEAFF. In DNA, the CDR3 is TGTGCCAGCAGCAGGGACAGGAACACTGAAGCTTTCTTT.

In its sample, this clone was seen once. The chain couples TRBV6-2 or TRBV6-3 to TRBJ2-7; TRBD1 is a possible D gene (6 bases). The ends were cut back, 0 bases at V and 4 bases at J, with 13 bases in the middle. The CDR3 totals 15 residues. Looked up from germline, CDR1 is MNHEY and CDR2 is SVGEGT. CDR3 amino acids: CASSYSAGTTYEQYF. CDR3 nucleotide sequence: TGTGCCAGCAGTTACTCCGCCGGGACAACTTACGAGCAGTACTTC.

The rearrangement links TRBV18 to TRBJ1-2, with a possible D match to TRBD1 (6 bases). The V end lost 2 bases, the J end lost 2 bases, and 15 bases lay between the germline ends. This CDR3 region has 16 residues. Germline V gene data show CDR1 as KGHSH and CDR2 as LQKENI. CDR3 loop: CASSPTDSAVNYGYTF. The CDR3 DNA sequence: TGTGCCAGCTCACCAACGGACAGCGCCGTAAACTATGGCTACACCTTC.

The chain employs TRBV29-1 and TRBJ1-6; D call uncertain. The CDR3 extends over 13 amino acids. Looked up from germline, CDR1 is SQVTM and CDR2 is ANQGSEA. The germline V and J ends were trimmed by 4 bases and 10 bases, with 14 bases remaining between them. The CDR3 protein is CSVAHGRGSPLHF. The CDR3 DNA reads as TGCAGCGTTGCCCACGGGCGGGGATCACCCCTCCACTTT.

The chain joins TRBV30 to TRBJ2-1, with D possibly matching TRBD2 (6 bases). This CDR3 region has 14 residues. Between the trimmed V and J ends, which lost 4 bases and 0 bases, there was a span of 10 bases. Germline V gives CDR1 GTSNPN, CDR2 SVGIG (reference sequence). CDR3 sequence: CAWKEGFSYNEQFF. DNA for the CDR3: TGTGCCTGGAAGGAGGGGTTCTCCTACAATGAGCAGTTCTTC.

The chain carries TRBV18 and TRBJ2-4; 8 nucleotides agree with TRBD2. Germline values: CDR1 KGHSH, CDR2 LQKENI. Unmatched junction bases numbered 7, after V lost 3 bases and J lost 0 bases. CDR3 length equals 17 residues. CDR3 sequence (DNA): TGTGCCAGCTCACCCCCGACGGGGGGGGTAGCCAAAAACATTCAGTACTTC. Its protein is CASSPPTGGVAKNIQYF.

This clone was seen a few times. V gene TRBV5-4 combines with J gene TRBJ2-1, with 7 bases aligning to TRBD1. CDR3 length: 14 amino acids. V lost 3 bases to trimming and J lost 10 bases; unmatched junction nucleotides: 10. Per germline, CDR1 SGHNT and CDR2 YYREEE (reference sequence). The CDR3 reads CASSSRHRDREQFF. The CDR3 nucleotides read TGTGCCAGCAGCTCTCGCCACCGGGACAGAGAGCAGTTCTTC.

The rearrangement links TRBV5-1 to TRBJ1-1; a possible D gene is TRBD1 (5 bases). The CDR3 covers 14 residues. Germline V gives CDR1 SGHRS, CDR2 YFSETQ. The V and J ends lost 7 bases and 0 bases respectively, with 13 bases between them. The CDR3 reads CASSPRAVNTEAFF. The DNA of the CDR3 is TGCGCCAGCTCCCCCAGGGCGGTGAACACTGAAGCTTTCTTT.

The V call is TRBV5-1, the J call TRBJ2-3; 8 bases fit TRBD2. After removal of 1 base from V and 0 bases from J, the junction contained 13 bases not matched to a gene. The CDR3 is 19 amino acids. In germline, CDR1 is SGHRS, CDR2 YFSETQ. The CDR3 DNA sequence: TGCGCCAGCAGCTTGTTGGCGGGGGGAGTTAGTTTGAGCACAGATACGCAGTATTTT. Translating it yields CASSLLAGGVSLSTDTQYF.

J is TRBJ1-2 and V is TRBV18; a weak D match, TRBD1 (6 bases). V gave up 3 bases and J gave up 2 bases, with 13 bases separating them. Germline-derived CDR1 and CDR2 are KGHSH and LQKENI. The CDR3 loop spans 15 amino acids. CDR3 nucleotides: TGTGCCAGCTCACCGGAAACAGGGACCAACTATGGCTACACCTTC. Amino acids: CASSPETGTNYGYTF.

There are a few counts of this clone. V gene TRBV3-1 (or the pseudogene TRBV3-2) combines with J gene TRBJ1-1, with no clear D. Deletions cut 0 bases from V and 3 bases from J, with 11 bases between. This CDR3 is 15 amino acids long. In germline, CDR1 is LGHDT, CDR2 YNNKEL (reference sequence). CDR3 loop: CASSQDLDIYTEAFF. The CDR3 region has the DNA TGTGCCAGCAGCCAAGACCTCGACATATACACTGAAGCTTTCTTT.

The CDR3 is CATSLGAYEQFF. CDR3 coding DNA: TGTGCCACCAGCTTGGGGGCCTATGAGCAGTTCTTC. The chain carries TRBV15 and TRBJ2-1; a possible D gene is TRBD1 (6 bases). Germline CDR1 reads LNHNV; CDR2 reads YYDKDF (reference sequence). The V and J ends lost 5 bases and 8 bases respectively, with 10 bases between them. This CDR3 has 12 residues.

The V gene is TRBV9, the J gene TRBJ1-2, with TRBD1 matching 10 bases. The CDR3 totals 17 residues. Losses at the gene ends were 6 bases for V and 8 bases for J; bases not matched to a gene: 19. CDR1 and CDR2 (germline): SGDLS, YYNGEE. As DNA, the CDR3 is TGTGCCAGCACCCCCGTACCGGGACAGGGGCCGTTGGGGGGCTACACCTTC. This translates into CASTPVPGQGPLGGYTF.